The 32 T cell receptor beta chains given below trace back to one sample, sequenced in a study of blood T cell repertoires in COVID-19. The repertoire was sequenced with immunoSEQ multiplex PCR; TCRdb's copy has only in-frame clones and lacks some. Of approximately 120,000 clones in the sample, approximately 91% were seen once. The sequenced material came from peripheral blood. The receptors here all came from a woman aged 80 or over with acute or convalescent COVID-19.

This rearrangement joins TRBV19 to TRBJ1-6, with a possible D match to TRBD1 (5 bases). The CDR3 is made up of 15 amino acids. Germline CDR1 and CDR2: LNHDA and SQIVND (reference sequence). V lost 5 bases and J lost 4, with 12 bases in between. CDR3 in amino acids: CASSAIDSYNSPLHF. CDR3 coding DNA: TGTGCCAGTAGTGCCATCGACAGTTATAATTCACCCCTCCACTTT. Full variable domain (missing parts from reference TRBV19 and TRBJ1-6): DGGITQSPKYLFRKEGQNVTLSCEQNLNHDAMYWYRQDPGQGLRLIYYSQIVNDFQKGDIAEGYSVSREKKESFPLTVTSAQKNPTAFYLCASSAIDSYNSPLHFGNGTRLTVT.

This clone was picked up one time. The gene calls are TRBV4-1 and TRBJ1-2, with D hard to call. Germline V gene lookup returns CDR1 MGHRA and CDR2 YSYEKL. The CDR3 runs 12 residues. Trimming cost V 8 bases and J 4 bases, with 11 bases left between them. This CDR3 reads CASGGGSYGYTF. Here the CDR3 DNA reads TGCGCCAGCGGTGGAGGGTCCTATGGCTACACCTTC.

The V and J genes are TRBV5-1 and TRBJ1-2, with 11 bases that match TRBD1. Germline loops: CDR1 SGHRS, CDR2 YFSETQ. This CDR3 is built from 14 residues. V was clipped by 3 bases and J by 3 bases; unmatched bases: 1. Here the CDR3 reads CASSSGQGDYGYTF. The DNA for the CDR3 is TGCGCCAGCAGCTCGGGACAGGGGGACTATGGCTACACCTTC.

V and J are TRBV19 and TRBJ1-1, with D unresolved. The CDR3 sequence is 11 residues long. The ends were cut back, 5 bases at V and 11 bases at J, with 12 bases in the middle. Germline V gene sequence: CDR1 LNHDA, CDR2 SQIVND (reference sequence). CDR3 sequence (DNA): TGTGCCAGTAGTCGTCCCCTTGAGGCTTTCTTT. Translation: CASSRPLEAFF.

The chain uses TRBV5-5 and TRBJ1-2; 8 bases line up with TRBD1. The CDR3 is 15 residues long. The ends lost 0 bases at V and 8 bases at J; junction bases unmatched: 9. In germline, CDR1 is SGHKS, CDR2 YYEKEE (reference sequence). CDR3 loop: CASSLEGGQGVGYTF. The CDR3 DNA sequence: TGTGCCAGCAGCTTGGAGGGTGGACAGGGCGTGGGCTACACCTTC.

The chain couples TRBV10-3 to TRBJ2-7; a weak D match, TRBD2 (7 bases). The CDR3 length is 15 residues. V was shortened by 4 bases and J by 0 bases, with 13 bases between the two germline ends. Per germline, CDR1 ENHRY and CDR2 SYGVKD. DNA for the CDR3: TGTGCCATCAGTGGGGGCGGGGGCAGCTCCTACGAGCAGTACTTC. This sequence encodes CAISGGGGSSYEQYF.

The chain has TRBV5-4 and TRBJ2-1; D ambiguous. CDR3 length equals 15 residues. Deletions cut 0 bases from V and 2 bases from J, with 9 bases between. Germline V gives CDR1 SGHNT, CDR2 YYREEE (reference sequence). The CDR3 DNA sequence: TGTGCCAGCAGCTTGGGGAGTCTCCCCTACAATGAGCAGTTCTTC. Encoded protein: CASSLGSLPYNEQFF.

V is TRBV5-4 and J is TRBJ1-1; D may be TRBD1 (6 bases). Looked up from germline, CDR1 is SGHNT and CDR2 is YYREEE (reference sequence). The germline V and J ends were trimmed by 5 bases and 5 bases, with 25 bases remaining between them. This CDR3 has 17 amino acids. For the CDR3, the DNA is TGTGCCAGCAGTTCGATAGGACAGCCCCCCGGCGGGACTGAAGCTTTCTTT. It translates to CASSSIGQPPGGTEAFF.

This sequence joins TRBV28 and TRBJ1-2; tentative D call: TRBD1 (5 bases). CDR1 and CDR2 from the germline V gene are MDHEN and SYDVKM. V dropped 4 bases and J dropped 2 bases, with 14 bases sitting between them. This CDR3 spans 15 amino acids. The DNA for the CDR3 is TGTGCCAGCAGTTCCCTTTTGACAGACAACTATGGCTACACCTTC. Protein: CASSSLLTDNYGYTF.

CDR3 in DNA: TGTGCCAGCTCCCCCGCACGCCTGACAGGGCAATATGGCTACACCTTC. The encoded protein is CASSPARLTGQYGYTF. The chain links TRBV18 to TRBJ1-2, with 7 bases that match TRBD1. The CDR3 extends over 16 amino acids. CDR1 is KGHSH, CDR2 LQKENI, per germline. J lost 5 bases, V lost 6 bases, and 15 bases had no gene match. Full variable domain (rest looked up from reference TRBV18 and TRBJ1-2): NAGVMQNPRHLVRRRGQEARLRCSPMKGHSHVYWYRQLPEEGLKFMVYLQKENIIDESGMPKERFSAEFPKEGPSILRIQQVVRGDSAAYFCASSPARLTGQYGYTFGSGTRLTVV.

This clone was seen a single time. The J gene is TRBJ1-1, the V gene TRBV29-1; D is ambiguous. This CDR3 is 13 amino acids long. Germline CDR1 SQVTM, CDR2 ANQGSEA. V lost 5 bases and J 0 bases, leaving 10 bases between the germline ends. CDR3 residues: CSVWHSMNTEAFF. The DNA of the CDR3 is TGCAGCGTTTGGCACAGCATGAACACTGAAGCTTTCTTT. The complete variable domain, with remaining parts taken from reference TRBV29-1 and TRBJ1-1, reads SAVISQKPSRDICQRGTSLTIQCQVDSQVTMMFWYRQQPGQSLTLIATANQGSEATYESGFVIDKFPISRPNLTFSTLTVSNMSPEDSSIYLCSVWHSMNTEAFFGQGTRLTVV.

The chain carries TRBV14 and TRBJ2-5; 8 positions match TRBD1. V dropped 0 bases and J dropped 0; count of bases not matched to a gene: 6. This CDR3 has 17 residues. CDR1 SGHDN and CDR2 FVKESK come from the germline V gene. The CDR3 protein is CASSQDLGTGYQETQYF. CDR3 coding DNA: TGTGCCAGCAGCCAAGATTTAGGGACAGGCTACCAAGAGACCCAGTACTTC.

The chain uses TRBV29-1 and TRBJ2-2; D could derive from TRBD1 or TRBD2 (6 bases each). Trimming removed 7 bases at V and 4 bases at J, with 10 bases between. The CDR3 totals 12 residues. The V gene's germline CDR1 is SQVTM and CDR2 ANQGSEA. The CDR3 protein is CSAEGGTGELFF. The CDR3 DNA is TGCAGCGCTGAGGGGGGCACCGGGGAGCTGTTTTTT.

The rearrangement joins TRBV28 to TRBJ2-7, with D perhaps given as TRBD1 or TRBD2 (11 bases each). CDR3 length: 17 amino acids. V lost 8 bases and J 4 bases, leaving 27 bases between the germline ends. Per germline, CDR1 MDHEN and CDR2 SYDVKM. The CDR3 DNA sequence: TGTGCCAGCTACGGGACAGGGGGGACTAGCGGTAGTTACGAGCAGTACTTC. Amino acids: CASYGTGGTSGSYEQYF. Combining the CDR3 with reference TRBV28 and TRBJ2-7 gives the whole variable domain DVKVTQSSRYLVKRTGEKVFLECVQDMDHENMFWYRQDPGLGLRLIYFSYDVKMKEKGDIPEGYSVSREKKERFSLILESASTNQTSMYLCASYGTGGTSGSYEQYFGPGTRLTVT.

The sample holds a few counts of this clone. The same CDR3 arises from other DNA sequences in this sample as well. The rearrangement joins TRBV12-3 or TRBV12-4 to TRBJ2-1; D is unresolved. The CDR3 has 11 residues. Trimming took 5 bases from V and 5 from J, leaving 4 bases between them. CDR3 coding DNA: TGTGCCAGCAGTCCGGACAATGAGCAGTTCTTC. It specifies CASSPDNEQFF.

The chain combines TRBV9 with TRBJ2-1, with D uncertain. The germline V gene has CDR1 SGDLS and CDR2 YYNGEE. V lost 0 bases to trimming and J lost 5 bases, with 6 bases between them. This CDR3 spans 13 amino acids. For the CDR3, the DNA is TGTGCCAGCAGCGTAGAGCCAAACAATGAGCAGTTCTTC. Its translation: CASSVEPNNEQFF.

The rearrangement links TRBV7-9 to TRBJ2-3, with 8 bases that match TRBD2. Germline V gives CDR1 SEHNR, CDR2 FQNEAQ (reference sequence). The CDR3 runs to 17 residues. The J segment lost 2 bases and the V segment lost 2 bases, leaving 9 bases of the junction unmatched. CDR3 nucleotide sequence: TGTGCCAGCAGCTTACGGGCCTGGCGGGGGGACACAGATACGCAGTATTTT. This gives the protein CASSLRAWRGDTDTQYF.

This chain joins TRBV4-2 and TRBJ2-1; D is unresolved. CDR3 size: 17 residues. Trimming left V 0 bases short and J 2 bases short, with 14 bases between. The germline CDR1 and CDR2 sequences are LGHNA and YNFKEQ. The CDR3 spells CASSQDFFSTAYNEQFF. The CDR3, as DNA: TGTGCCAGCAGCCAAGATTTTTTTAGCACTGCCTACAATGAGCAGTTCTTC.

The rearrangement joins TRBV5-8 to TRBJ2-2; 7 nucleotides align to TRBD1. V trimming: 1 base; J trimming: 6 bases; junction bases outside the gene matches: 3. The CDR3 loop spans 14 amino acids. Per germline, CDR1 SGHTS and CDR2 YDEGEE. The CDR3: CASSLRQGPGELFF. Written as DNA, the CDR3 is TGTGCCAGCAGCTTGAGACAGGGCCCCGGGGAGCTGTTTTTT.

This clone was detected once. The chain joins TRBV5-1 to TRBJ2-1; the match to TRBD2 covers 7 bases. V lost 2 bases to trimming and J lost 7 bases; unmatched junction nucleotides: 6. Germline V CDR1 and CDR2: SGHRS, YFSETQ. This CDR3 spans 14 amino acids. Here the CDR3 DNA reads TGCGCCAGCAGCTTTGGCGGGAGTAGTAATGAGCAGTTCTTC. This codes for CASSFGGSSNEQFF.

This clone has more than one count but fewer than ten. The chain is built from TRBV4-1 and TRBJ1-2; TRBD1 might be the D (5 bases). This CDR3 has 16 residues. The V end lost 1 base, the J end lost 3 bases, and 15 bases lay between the germline ends. The germline CDR1 and CDR2 sequences are MGHRA and YSYEKL. The CDR3: CASSQAVPRADYGYTF. CDR3 nucleotides: TGCGCCAGCAGCCAAGCCGTCCCCAGGGCTGACTATGGCTACACCTTC.

V usage is TRBV6-2 or TRBV6-3 and J usage is TRBJ1-1; D is uncertain. CDR1 and CDR2 from the germline V gene are MNHEY and SVGEGT. This CDR3 spans 13 amino acids. The V and J ends lost 2 bases and 1 base respectively, with 5 bases between them. CDR3 amino acids: CASSYLWNTEAFF. The DNA for the CDR3 is TGTGCCAGCAGTTACCTCTGGAACACTGAAGCTTTCTTT.

This chain joins TRBV7-3 and TRBJ2-1; D might be TRBD2 (6 bases). V lost 4 bases and J lost 10, with 20 bases in between. The CDR3 length is 15 residues. Germline-derived CDR1 and CDR2 are SGHTA and FQGTGA. Here the CDR3 DNA reads TGTGCCAGCAGCTCCTCGGGTAGTAGCGGAGGGGAGCAGTTCTTC. Translated, it gives CASSSSGSSGGEQFF.

The chain couples TRBV18 to TRBJ2-7; TRBD1 agrees at 7 bases. J gave up 6 bases and V 2 bases, and 7 bases lay outside the gene matches. This CDR3 is built from 14 residues. CDR1 KGHSH and CDR2 LQKENI come from the germline V gene. The CDR3 here is CASSPSTGIFEQYF. DNA of the CDR3: TGTGCCAGCTCACCATCGACAGGGATTTTCGAGCAGTACTTC.

This clone was observed a single time. V is TRBV11-2 and J is TRBJ2-3, with D uncertain. CDR3 length: 12 amino acids. Germline CDR1 and CDR2: SGHAT and FQNNGV. The ends were cut back, 4 bases at V and 2 bases at J, with 4 bases in the middle. Here the CDR3 reads CASSYNTDTQYF. CDR3 DNA sequence: TGTGCCAGCAGCTACAACACAGATACGCAGTATTTT.

CDR3 region: CASSSYGGSDTQYF. The CDR3 DNA is TGTGCCAGCAGTTCGTATGGGGGCTCAGATACGCAGTATTTT. This sequence joins TRBV6-5 and TRBJ2-3; maybe TRBD1 (6 bases). V was shortened by 4 bases and J by 4 bases, with 12 bases between the two germline ends. CDR1 is MNHEY, CDR2 SVGAGI, per germline. There are 14 residues in the CDR3.

The chain joins TRBV18 to TRBJ1-4; tentative D call: TRBD1 (6 bases). Germline lookup yields CDR1 KGHSH and CDR2 LQKENI. The CDR3 runs 15 residues. Trimming stripped 3 bases from V and 5 bases from J, with 13 bases between. CDR3 residues: CASSPAGTRNEKLFF. CDR3 DNA sequence: TGTGCCAGCTCACCTGCCGGGACAAGGAATGAAAAACTGTTTTTT.

The chain has TRBV6-1 and TRBJ2-1; 7 nucleotides match TRBD1. Germline CDR1 is MNHNS and CDR2 is SASEGT. This CDR3 region has 16 residues. J gave up 6 bases and V 2 bases, and 10 bases lay outside the gene matches. The CDR3 sequence: CASSERGGAFSNEQFF. The CDR3 nucleotides are TGTGCCAGCAGTGAACGAGGGGGCGCATTTTCCAATGAGCAGTTCTTC.

CDR3 loop: CASSYPPAGGGNEQFF. The DNA for the CDR3 is TGTGCCAGCAGTTACCCCCCAGCGGGGGGTGGGAATGAGCAGTTCTTC. V gene TRBV6-6 combines with J gene TRBJ2-1, with 9 nucleotides matching TRBD2. This CDR3 comprises 16 residues. The junction had 9 bases not matched to a gene; V was cut back by 2 bases and J by 7 bases. The V gene's germline CDR1 is MNHNY and CDR2 SVGAGI (reference sequence).

The V call is TRBV5-4, the J call TRBJ1-2, with 9 bases that match TRBD1. Germline CDR1 SGHNT, CDR2 YYREEE (reference sequence). This CDR3 spans 14 amino acids. Germline trimming cut 3 bases from V and 4 bases from J; bases unmatched to any gene: 4. The CDR3 reads CASSSGQGSYGYTF. In DNA, the CDR3 is TGTGCCAGCAGCTCTGGACAGGGGTCCTATGGCTACACCTTC.

The chain combines TRBV3-1 (or the pseudogene TRBV3-2) with TRBJ2-1, with TRBD2 identical over 8 bases. The CDR3 is made up of 16 amino acids. Germline CDR1 LGHDT, CDR2 YNNKEL (reference sequence). With 1 base clipped from V and 5 bases from J, the junction kept 7 bases outside the gene matches. CDR3: CASSQVVLAGNNEQFF. In nucleotides, the CDR3 is TGTGCCAGCAGCCAAGTGGTTCTAGCGGGCAACAATGAGCAGTTCTTC.

V is TRBV19 and J is TRBJ2-7; 8 bases match TRBD2. Germline loops: CDR1 LNHDA, CDR2 SQIVND (reference sequence). Trimming removed 5 bases from V and 6 bases from J; junction bases left unmatched: 6. This CDR3 is built from 13 residues. CDR3 amino acids: CASSSSTSAEQYF. The CDR3 nucleotides are TGTGCCAGTAGTTCTTCGACTAGCGCCGAGCAGTACTTC.